This T cell receptor beta chain emerged from a study of T-cell memory formation after mild COVID-19. This clonotype was counted only a few times. Per germline, CDR1 SEHNR and CDR2 FQNEAQ (reference sequence). The CDR3 is 13 residues long. V was clipped by 7 bases and J by 4 bases; unmatched bases: 5. MiXCR, run by TCRdb on the 5' RACE reads, gives a single entry per CDR3 protein. This sample yields under 450,000 distinct CDR3 sequences, of which roughly an eighth are seen a single time; 22% belongs to the top ten. The TCR originated in a man aged 18-30 years who had mild COVID-19 (a few samples of this study predate the infection). Cell type and time point are not known. Material for sequencing was PBMCs or a T cell subset sorted from them (not recorded which). The chain recombines TRBV7-9 with TRBJ1-2; 8 bases agree with TRBD1. CDR3: CASITTGAYGYTF. CDR3 DNA: TGTGCCAGCATCACGACAGGGGCCTATGGCTACACCTTC.